The rows below give T cell receptor beta chains drawn from one sample of a study of cytomegalovirus exposure and HLA in healthy donors. The protocol was immunoSEQ multiplex PCR, while the TCRdb copy is restricted to in-frame clones and leaves out a portion. This sample carries 120,000 to 150,000 clones, roughly 92% of them seen once, and the ten largest clones take about 0.75%. The source material was PBMCs. All receptors come from a man between 18 and 29 years old in good health and CMV-seronegative. Both conserved end residues are part of each CDR3. A D gene is named only where the DNA matches it firmly. Only part of the rows carry a size: once, few, many, or a class if the clone is expanded.

D gene	clone size	V gene	J gene	CDR3 DNA	CDR3 protein
-	few	TRBV2	TRBJ1-5	TGTGCCAGCAGTGAGGGGACTCGGAGTCAGCCCCAGCATTTT	CASSEGTRSQPQHF
TRBD1	once	TRBV6-5	TRBJ2-1	TGTGCCAGCCAGACAGGGGGCAATGAGCAGTTCTTC	CASQTGGNEQFF
TRBD2	-	TRBV30	TRBJ2-1	TGTGCCCTCGTACGTAACGGGAGGATGTGGGAGCAGTTCTTC	CALVRNGRMWEQFF
TRBD2	-	TRBV30	TRBJ2-7	TGTGCCTGGAGTCCCAAAGCGGGAGGGAGTACCGAGCAGTACTTC	CAWSPKAGGSTEQYF
TRBD2	-	TRBV7-2	TRBJ2-3	TGTGCCAGCCCCCCACTAGCGGGAGGCCCCAGCACAGATACGCAGTATTTT	CASPPLAGGPSTDTQYF
-	-	TRBV6-4	TRBJ1-1	TGTGCCAGCAGTCTAGACAGAACTAACACTGAAGCTTTCTTT	CASSLDRTNTEAFF
-	-	TRBV2	TRBJ2-1	TGTGCCAGCAGTGATGAGGAGAGGGATGAGCAGTTCTTC	CASSDEERDEQFF
-	-	TRBV29-1	TRBJ2-3	TGCAGCGTTGATTGGGACAAAGCGAGAGCAGATACGCAGTATTTT	CSVDWDKARADTQYF
-	-	TRBV5-1	TRBJ2-2	TGCGCCAGCAGCTCCAGGGGGGACCCGAACACCGGGGAGCTGTTTTTT	CASSSRGDPNTGELFF
-	once	TRBV6-5	TRBJ2-5	TGTGCCAGCAGGGACAGCAAACAAGAGACCCAGTACTTC	CASRDSKQETQYF
TRBD1	-	TRBV4-1	TRBJ1-3	TGCGCCAGCAGCCAAACGCAACAGGGGGCGATTTCTGGAAACACCATATATTTT	CASSQTQQGAISGNTIYF
-	-	TRBV2	TRBJ2-7	TGTGCCAGCAGATGGACAGAGACCTACGAGCAGTACTTC	CASRWTETYEQYF
-	-	TRBV4-1	TRBJ1-5	TGCGCCAGCAGCCAGGGGACACTTATCAATCAGCCCCAGCATTTT	CASSQGTLINQPQHF
-	-	TRBV11-3	TRBJ2-3	TGTGCCAGCAGCTCGGTAGCCAGCTCAGATACGCAGTATTTT	CASSSVASSDTQYF
TRBD1	-	TRBV27	TRBJ1-1	TGTGCCAGCAGTTCGTTTATGGGGACAGACTTCACTGAAGCTTTCTTT	CASSSFMGTDFTEAFF
TRBD1	-	TRBV5-4	TRBJ2-3	TGTGCCAGCAGCTTGGCCGGGACAGGGGTGTCTACAGATACGCAGTATTTT	CASSLAGTGVSTDTQYF
TRBD1	-	TRBV19	TRBJ2-7	TGTGCCAGTAGTATCGGTCAGGGGGACAGCTACGAGCAGTACTTC	CASSIGQGDSYEQYF
-	-	TRBV9	TRBJ2-7	TGTGCCAGCAGCGCCGGGAGTTCCTACGAGCAGTACTTC	CASSAGSSYEQYF
TRBD2	once	TRBV4-1	TRBJ2-1	TGCGCCAGCAGCCAAGATGTGGCGACTAGCGGGAGGGACAATGAGCAGTTCTTC	CASSQDVATSGRDNEQFF
-	-	TRBV7-8	TRBJ1-5	TGTGCCAGCAGCTTAGCGCAGATCAATCAGCCCCAGCATTTT	CASSLAQINQPQHF
TRBD2	few	TRBV5-1	TRBJ2-3	TGCGCCAGCAGGACTAGCGGGAGGGATACGCAGTATTTT	CASRTSGRDTQYF
-	-	TRBV7-3	TRBJ2-5	TGTGCCAGCAGCCTCGGCGGGGCCTACCAAGAGACCCAGTACTTC	CASSLGGAYQETQYF
-	-	TRBV6-1	TRBJ1-1	TGTGCCAGCAGTGAAGCCCTAGCTTTCTTT	CASSEALAFF
-	-	TRBV10-3	TRBJ1-1	TGTGCCATCAGTGAGTCGAATCACAGGGCAATGAACACTGAAGCTTTCTTT	CAISESNHRAMNTEAFF
-	-	TRBV5-4	TRBJ2-5	TGTGCCAGCAGCTTTGGACAGCAAGAGACCCAGTACTTC	CASSFGQQETQYF
TRBD2	-	TRBV13	TRBJ2-1	TGTGCCAGCAGCTTAACCGGGACTAGCGTTAGCAATGAGCAGTTCTTC	CASSLTGTSVSNEQFF
-	once	TRBV5-1	TRBJ2-1	TGCGCCAGCAGGGGACAGGGTAATAGCGGGGTGATTTACAATGAGCAGTTCTTC	CASRGQGNSGVIYNEQFF
-	-	TRBV11-1	TRBJ2-7	TGTGCCAGCAGCAAAAACAGGGCCTACGAGCAGTACTTC	CASSKNRAYEQYF
TRBD2	-	TRBV9	TRBJ2-1	TGTGCCAGCAGCGAGCGGGGGAGCTCCTACAATGAGCAGTTCTTC	CASSERGSSYNEQFF
TRBD2	-	TRBV9	TRBJ2-2	TGTGCCAGCAGCGCCTCTAGCGGGACCGGGGAGCTGTTTTTT	CASSASSGTGELFF
TRBD1	-	TRBV6-1	TRBJ2-5	TGTGCCAGCAGTGTAAACAGGGGGGAGACCCAGTACTTC	CASSVNRGETQYF
TRBD2	-	TRBV6-1	TRBJ2-5	TGTGCCAGCCCAAGCGGGAGAGGGTGGGAGACCCAGTACTTC	CASPSGRGWETQYF
TRBD1	-	TRBV11-2	TRBJ1-2	TGTGCCAGCAGCCCCGGGACAGGGGAGAATGGCTACACCTTC	CASSPGTGENGYTF
-	-	TRBV5-1	TRBJ2-5	TGCGCCAGCAGCTTGTCCCCAGGGTTCGACCAAGAGACCCAGTACTTC	CASSLSPGFDQETQYF
-	once	TRBV9	TRBJ2-1	TGTGCCAGCAGCGTAGCAGTTGCGGCCTCCTACAATGAGCAGTTCTTC	CASSVAVAASYNEQFF